The TCR beta chain under discussion was sequenced for a study of CD8+CD57+ T cells in acquired aplastic anemia. Turning to the study itself: The DNA of sorted CD4+ and CD8+ cells averaged roughly 3.2 ug.

A remark on this clonotype: Its antigen is undetermined.

TCR beta VDJ and CDR3 profiles were obtained from a genomic DNA template. TCRdb recomputed calls from the reads with MiXCR, one row per CDR3 protein. Of 400,000 to 600,000 distinct CDR3 sequences listed, less than 35% are singletons. Study-level findings and limits: Controls did not differ significantly from patients in CD8+ Simpson's diversity.

J gave up 6 bases and V 3 bases, and 2 bases lay outside the gene matches. The CDR3 covers 13 residues. Germline CDR1 and CDR2: LGHDT and YNNKEL (reference sequence). Whoever was chosen for sequencing had shown CD8+CD57+ cell expansion by flow cytometry. Each patient had severe acquired aplastic anemia. The chain joins TRBV3-1 to TRBJ1-2; 9 nucleotides agree with TRBD1. The sequencing sample was made of sorted CD4+, CD8+, or CD8+CD57+ T cells (not recorded which) from PBMCs. This receptor was taken from a human donor with aplastic anemia. The CDR3 sequence is CASSHRTGDGYTF. The DNA for the CDR3 is TGTGCCAGCAGCCACCGGACAGGGGATGGCTACACCTTC. Together with reference TRBV3-1 and TRBJ1-2, the CDR3 gives the full variable domain: DTAVSQTPKYLVTQMGNDKSIKCEQNLGHDTMYWYKQDSKKFLKIMFSYNNKELIINETVPNRFSPKSPDKAHLNLHINSLELGDSAVYFCASSHRTGDGYTFGSGTRLTVV.